This entry lists 19 T cell receptor beta chains sequenced from one sample in a study of neurological immune-mediated disorders. MiXCR was run by TCRdb on the 5' RACE reads, yielding one entry per CDR3 protein. The data show 90,000 to 150,000 distinct CDR3 sequences, roughly 3.2% seen once. Input material: PBMCs. The receptor source for this set is a woman younger than 45 with multiple sclerosis.

The table lists this clonotype with a count of one. Sequence at one end of the junction differs from germline and may be a read error. The CDR3: CASSTTSGTDKQYF. The CDR3 DNA reads as TGTGCCAGCAGCACGACTAGTGGCACAGATAAGCAGTATTTT. The V gene is TRBV7-2, the J gene TRBJ2-3, with TRBD2 as a possible D gene (6 bases). Germline V gives CDR1 SGHTA, CDR2 FQGNSA. The length of the CDR3 is 14 residues.

This clonotype appeared many times. The rearrangement links TRBV7-6 to TRBJ2-7, with D perhaps being TRBD1 or TRBD2 (6 bases each). With 5 bases removed from V and 4 bases from J, the gap between germline ends came to 15 bases. The CDR3 has 14 residues. In germline, CDR1 is SGHVS, CDR2 FNYEAQ. CDR3 protein: CASSTSGGPYEQYF. The CDR3 nucleotides read TGTGCCAGCAGCACTAGTGGGGGGCCATACGAGCAGTACTTC.

Many counts were recorded for this clonotype. The V call is TRBV15, the J call TRBJ2-7; D could derive from TRBD1 or TRBD2 (5 bases each). Looked up from germline, CDR1 is LNHNV and CDR2 is YYDKDF (reference sequence). The CDR3 totals 14 residues. Trimming took 4 bases from V and 7 from J, leaving 17 bases between them. The CDR3 region is CATSNRDVRGEQYF. The CDR3 coding sequence is TGTGCCACCAGCAACCGGGACGTTCGTGGGGAGCAGTACTTC.

This clonotype was seen a handful of times. The rearrangement uses TRBV18 and TRBJ2-1; the D gene could be TRBD1 or TRBD2 (5 bases each). V lost 2 bases and J 7 bases, leaving 9 bases between the germline ends. The CDR3 loop spans 13 amino acids. Per the germline V gene, CDR1 is KGHSH and CDR2 is LQKENI. CDR3: CASSPGGRNEQFF. Here the CDR3 DNA reads TGTGCCAGCTCACCAGGGGGTAGGAATGAGCAGTTCTTC.

This clonotype was found many times. This chain links TRBV5-1 with TRBJ1-2, with 7 positions matching TRBD1. The germline CDR1 and CDR2 sequences are SGHRS and YFSETQ. With 4 bases clipped from V and 4 bases from J, the junction kept 7 bases outside the gene matches. This CDR3 comprises 14 residues. In DNA, the CDR3 is TGCGCCAGCAGCCGAGAGGGACAGACCTATGGCTACACCTTC. It encodes CASSREGQTYGYTF. Variable domain in full (rest from reference TRBV5-1 and TRBJ1-2): KAGVTQTPRYLIKTRGQQVTLSCSPISGHRSVSWYQQTPGQGLQFLFEYFSETQRNKGNFPGRFSGRQFSNSRSEMNVSTLELGDSALYLCASSREGQTYGYTFGSGTRLTVV.

There are many counts of this clonotype. The chain employs TRBV7-2 and TRBJ2-3; 7 nucleotides line up with TRBD2. Germline CDR1 reads SGHTA; CDR2 reads FQGNSA. This CDR3 comprises 16 residues. V was pared by 5 bases and J by 3 bases, with 11 bases of the junction left unmatched. CDR3 in amino acids: CASSLLLGGVTDTQYF. The CDR3 nucleotides are TGTGCCAGCAGCCTTTTGTTGGGGGGGGTAACAGATACGCAGTATTTT.

This clonotype was detected ten times or more. V is TRBV29-1 and J is TRBJ2-1; D is uncertain. Between the trimmed V and J ends, which lost 0 bases and 4 bases, there was a span of 22 bases. CDR3 size: 18 residues. Looked up from germline, CDR1 is SQVTM and CDR2 is ANQGSEA. The CDR3 DNA is TGCAGCGTTGAAGATCCCCCAACCCCCCAGGTACCATACAATGAGCAGTTCTTC. Its protein product is CSVEDPPTPQVPYNEQFF.

Ten or more counts support this clonotype. The chain employs TRBV11-2 and TRBJ2-2, with a possible D match to TRBD1 (5 bases). Germline assignment: CDR1 SGHAT and CDR2 FQNNGV. CDR3 length: 14 amino acids. V was pared by 5 bases and J by 5 bases, with 12 bases between. This CDR3 is CASSPPDSTGELFF. CDR3 nucleotide sequence: TGTGCCAGCAGCCCCCCCGACAGTACCGGGGAGCTGTTTTTT.

This clonotype was observed at least ten times. V usage is TRBV7-8 and J usage is TRBJ1-2, with TRBD1 matching over 8 bases. The germline CDR1 and CDR2 sequences are SGHVS and FQNEAQ. The V segment lost 2 bases and the J segment 5 bases; nucleotides outside the gene matches: 7. The CDR3 consists of 15 residues. Here the CDR3 DNA reads TGTGCCAGCAGCTTAAGCAGGGGGCCTCTGTATGGCTACACCTTC. This encodes CASSLSRGPLYGYTF.

Many counts were recorded for this clonotype. The chain couples TRBV5-5 to TRBJ2-5; 11 bases map to TRBD1. The V gene end was trimmed by 0 bases and the J gene end by 7 bases; junction bases not matched to a gene: 5. Germline CDR1 reads SGHKS; CDR2 reads YYEKEE (reference sequence). The CDR3 consists of 15 residues. CDR3 sequence reads: CASSLAGTGGATQYF. The CDR3 DNA reads TGTGCCAGCAGCTTGGCCGGGACAGGGGGGGCGACCCAGTACTTC.

This clonotype was detected ten times or more. The genes are TRBV5-6 and TRBJ1-5; 8 positions match TRBD1. The length of the CDR3 is 14 residues. In germline, CDR1 is SGHDT, CDR2 YYEEEE. Trimming cost V 4 bases and J 3 bases; bases outside gene matches: 3. The CDR3 DNA reads as TGTGCCAGCAGCCGGACAGGGTCCAATCAGCCCCAGCATTTT. This gives the protein CASSRTGSNQPQHF.

In this sample, this clonotype turned up many times. V is TRBV5-1 and J is TRBJ2-3, with a possible D match to TRBD2 (6 bases). The CDR3 loop spans 14 amino acids. Germline loops: CDR1 SGHRS, CDR2 YFSETQ. Trimming stripped 5 bases from V and 5 bases from J, with 15 bases between. CDR3 in amino acids: CASSAAGIGDTQYF. The CDR3 coding sequence is TGCGCCAGCAGTGCGGCGGGGATCGGAGATACGCAGTATTTT.

This clonotype has ten or more counts. V is TRBV2 and J is TRBJ1-2; a possible D gene is TRBD1 (5 bases). The germline V and J ends were trimmed by 7 bases and 0 bases, with 9 bases remaining between them. Looked up from germline, CDR1 is SNHLY and CDR2 is FYNNEI. There are 13 residues in the CDR3. The CDR3 reads CASNVGPNYGYTF. In nucleotides, the CDR3 is TGTGCCAGCAACGTGGGACCTAACTATGGCTACACCTTC.

There are many counts of this clonotype. The V gene is TRBV7-2, the J gene TRBJ2-1, with a possible D match to TRBD1 (6 bases). V shed 8 bases and J shed 8 bases, with 22 bases lying between them. The germline CDR1 and CDR2 sequences are SGHTA and FQGNSA. The CDR3 has 15 amino acids. The CDR3: CASVPGFPRGHEQFF. DNA of the CDR3: TGTGCCAGCGTCCCGGGATTCCCCAGGGGACATGAGCAGTTCTTC. The complete variable domain, with remaining parts taken from reference TRBV7-2 and TRBJ2-1, reads GAGVSQSPSNKVTEKGKDVELRCDPISGHTALYWYRQSLGQGLEFLIYFQGNSAPDKSGLPSDRFSAERTGGSVSTLTIQRTQQEDSAVYLCASVPGFPRGHEQFFGPGTRLTVL.

This clonotype showed up many times. This chain connects TRBV12-3 or TRBV12-4 to TRBJ1-4; TRBD1 is a possible D gene (5 bases). The CDR3 is 11 amino acids. The V end lost 6 bases, the J end lost 13 bases, and 12 bases lay between the germline ends. CDR3 loop: CASRATGGLFF. The CDR3, as DNA: TGTGCCAGCAGAGCTACGGGGGGACTGTTTTTT.

This clonotype was picked up many times. V is TRBV20-1 and J is TRBJ2-1; tentative D call: TRBD2 (5 bases). V lost 6 bases and J 7 bases, leaving 16 bases between the germline ends. This CDR3 has 13 amino acids. Germline CDR1 is DFQATT and CDR2 is SNEGSKA (reference sequence). For the CDR3, the DNA is TGCAGTGCCGAGGGCCTAGCTTATAATGAGCAGTTCTTC. As protein: CSAEGLAYNEQFF.

The table lists this clonotype with many counts. This chain connects TRBV10-3 to TRBJ2-7; 8 bases are shared with TRBD2. Trimming at V came to 2 bases and at J to 2 bases, leaving 8 bases not matched to a gene. CDR1 is ENHRY, CDR2 SYGVKD, per germline. This CDR3 is 16 amino acids long. The CDR3 region is CAISERLAGTAYEQYF. For the CDR3, the DNA is TGTGCCATCAGTGAGAGATTAGCGGGAACGGCCTACGAGCAGTACTTC.

At least ten counts were recorded for this clonotype. The J gene is TRBJ2-1, the V gene TRBV25-1, with 9 bases lining up with TRBD2. V shed 0 bases, J shed 4 bases, and the junction held 4 bases outside the gene matches. This CDR3 has 16 residues. In germline, CDR1 is MGHDK, CDR2 SYGVNS. The CDR3 nucleotides are TGTGCCAGCAGTGAATACGGGCTAGCGGGGTACAATGAGCAGTTCTTC. This encodes CASSEYGLAGYNEQFF.

This clonotype was seen at least ten times. V is TRBV3-1 and J is TRBJ1-6; D not resolved. This CDR3 spans 14 amino acids. V lost 6 bases and J 6 bases, leaving 12 bases between the germline ends. Per the germline V gene, CDR1 is LGHDT and CDR2 is YNNKEL (reference sequence). The CDR3 protein is CASRPSGSNSPLHF. The CDR3 region has the DNA TGTGCCAGCAGGCCTTCCGGGTCTAATTCACCCCTCCACTTT.